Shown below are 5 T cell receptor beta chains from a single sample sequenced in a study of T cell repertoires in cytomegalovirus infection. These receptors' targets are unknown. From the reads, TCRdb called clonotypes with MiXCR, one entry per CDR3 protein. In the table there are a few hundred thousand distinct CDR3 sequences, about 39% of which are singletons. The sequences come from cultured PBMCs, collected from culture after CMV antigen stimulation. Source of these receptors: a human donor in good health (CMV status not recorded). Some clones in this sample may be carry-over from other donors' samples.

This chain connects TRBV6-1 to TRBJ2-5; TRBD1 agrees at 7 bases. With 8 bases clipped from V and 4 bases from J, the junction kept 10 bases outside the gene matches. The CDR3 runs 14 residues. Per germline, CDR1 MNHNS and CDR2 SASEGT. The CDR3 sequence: CASGNRGARETQYF. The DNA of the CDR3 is TGTGCCAGCGGAAACAGGGGAGCCCGAGAGACCCAGTACTTC.

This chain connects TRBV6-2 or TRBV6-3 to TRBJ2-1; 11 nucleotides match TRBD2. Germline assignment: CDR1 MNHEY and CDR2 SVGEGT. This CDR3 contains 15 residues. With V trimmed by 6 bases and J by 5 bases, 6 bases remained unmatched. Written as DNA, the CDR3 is TGTGCCAGCAGCAAACTAGCGGGAGTTGACAATGAGCAGTTCTTC. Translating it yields CASSKLAGVDNEQFF.

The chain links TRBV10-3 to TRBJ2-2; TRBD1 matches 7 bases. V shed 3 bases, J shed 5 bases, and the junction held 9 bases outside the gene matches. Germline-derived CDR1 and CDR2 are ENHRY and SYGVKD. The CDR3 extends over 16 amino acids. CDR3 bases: TGTGCCATCAGTGACCGAAACAGGGGAAGGACCGGGGAGCTGTTTTTT. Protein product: CAISDRNRGRTGELFF.

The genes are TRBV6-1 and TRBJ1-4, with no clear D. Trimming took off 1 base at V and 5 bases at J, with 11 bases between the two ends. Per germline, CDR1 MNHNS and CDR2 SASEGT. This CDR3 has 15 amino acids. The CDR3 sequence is CASSEDGRPNEKLFF. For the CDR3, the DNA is TGTGCCAGCAGTGAAGACGGCAGACCAAATGAAAAACTGTTTTTT.

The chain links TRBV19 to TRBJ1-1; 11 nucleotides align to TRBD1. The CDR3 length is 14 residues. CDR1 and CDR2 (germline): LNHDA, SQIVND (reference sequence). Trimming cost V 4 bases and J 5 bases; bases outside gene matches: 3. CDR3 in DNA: TGTGCCAGTAGTAGGACAGGGGGCTGGACTGAAGCTTTCTTT. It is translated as CASSRTGGWTEAFF.